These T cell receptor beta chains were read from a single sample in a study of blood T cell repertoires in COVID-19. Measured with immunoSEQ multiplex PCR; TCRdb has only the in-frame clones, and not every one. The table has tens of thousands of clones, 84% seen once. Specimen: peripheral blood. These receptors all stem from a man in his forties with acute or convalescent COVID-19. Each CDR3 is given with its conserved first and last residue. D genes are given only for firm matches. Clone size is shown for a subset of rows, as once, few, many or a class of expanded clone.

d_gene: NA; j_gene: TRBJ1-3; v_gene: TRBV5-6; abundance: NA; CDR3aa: CASSLVQGNTIYF; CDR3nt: TGTGCCAGCAGCTTGGTTCAGGGAAACACCATATATTTT
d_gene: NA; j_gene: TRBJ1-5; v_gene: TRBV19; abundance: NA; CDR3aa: CASSKDRGLHQPQHF; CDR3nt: TGTGCCAGTAGTAAGGACAGAGGCCTCCATCAGCCCCAGCATTTT
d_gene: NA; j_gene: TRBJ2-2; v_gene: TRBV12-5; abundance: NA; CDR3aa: CASGLDQTGELFF; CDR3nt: TGTGCTAGTGGTTTGGATCAGACCGGGGAGCTGTTTTTT
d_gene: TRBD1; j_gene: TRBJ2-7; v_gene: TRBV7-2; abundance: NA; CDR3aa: CASSLGTGPGYEQYF; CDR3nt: TGTGCCAGCAGCTTAGGGACAGGCCCCGGGTACGAGCAGTACTTC
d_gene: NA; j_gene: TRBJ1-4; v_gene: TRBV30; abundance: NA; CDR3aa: CAWSSQGGGTLATNEKLFF; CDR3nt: TGTGCCTGGAGTTCCCAAGGGGGGGGGACGCTTGCAACTAATGAAAAACTGTTTTTT
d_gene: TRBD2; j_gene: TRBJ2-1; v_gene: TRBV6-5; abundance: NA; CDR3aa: CASSSGGSSYNEQFF; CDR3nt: TGTGCCAGCAGTTCTGGCGGGAGCTCCTACAATGAGCAGTTCTTC
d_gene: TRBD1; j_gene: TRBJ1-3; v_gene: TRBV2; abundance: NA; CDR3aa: CASSEATGYSRGNTIYF; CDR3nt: TGTGCCAGCAGTGAAGCGACAGGGTACTCCCGTGGAAACACCATATATTTT
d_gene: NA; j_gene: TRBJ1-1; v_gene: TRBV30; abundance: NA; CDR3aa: CAWTKGGPEAFF; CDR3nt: TGTGCCTGGACTAAAGGGGGACCTGAAGCTTTCTTT
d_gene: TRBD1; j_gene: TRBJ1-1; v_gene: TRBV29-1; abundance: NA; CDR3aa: CSVKTGGNTEAFF; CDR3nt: TGCAGCGTCAAGACAGGGGGGAACACTGAAGCTTTCTTT
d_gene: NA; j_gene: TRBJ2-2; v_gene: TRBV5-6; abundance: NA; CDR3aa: CASSVTGFEAGELFF; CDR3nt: TGTGCCAGCAGCGTCACAGGGTTTGAGGCCGGGGAGCTGTTTTTT
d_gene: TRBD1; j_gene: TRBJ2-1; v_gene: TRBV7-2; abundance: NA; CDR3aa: CASSVSGTGADEQFF; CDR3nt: TGTGCCAGCAGCGTATCGGGGACAGGGGCCGATGAGCAGTTCTTC
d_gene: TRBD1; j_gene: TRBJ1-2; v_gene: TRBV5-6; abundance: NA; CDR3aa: CASSPDRGTLGYGYTF; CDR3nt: TGTGCCAGCAGCCCGGACAGGGGAACGTTGGGCTATGGCTACACCTTC
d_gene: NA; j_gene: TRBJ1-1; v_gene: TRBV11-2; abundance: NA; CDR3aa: CASSLDSGTNTEAFF; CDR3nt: TGTGCCAGCAGCTTAGACTCCGGGACTAACACTGAAGCTTTCTTT
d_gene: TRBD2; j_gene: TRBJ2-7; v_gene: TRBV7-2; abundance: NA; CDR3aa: CASSLGGSGGYEQYF; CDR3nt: TGTGCCAGCAGCTTAGGTGGTAGCGGGGGGTACGAGCAGTACTTC
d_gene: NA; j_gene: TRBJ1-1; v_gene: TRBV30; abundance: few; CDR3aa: CAWGSGAEAFF; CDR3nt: TGTGCCTGGGGGTCAGGCGCTGAAGCTTTCTTT
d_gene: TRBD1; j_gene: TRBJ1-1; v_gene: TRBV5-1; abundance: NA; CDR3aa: CASSTGGNTEAFF; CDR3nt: TGCGCCAGCAGTACAGGGGGAAACACTGAAGCTTTCTTT
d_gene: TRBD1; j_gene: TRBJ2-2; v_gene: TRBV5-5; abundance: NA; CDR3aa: CASSYLDRVNTGELFF; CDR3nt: TGTGCCAGCAGCTATCTGGACAGGGTGAACACCGGGGAGCTGTTTTTT
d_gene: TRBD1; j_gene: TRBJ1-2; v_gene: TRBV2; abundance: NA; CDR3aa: CASSFQGENYGYTF; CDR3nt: TGTGCCAGCAGCTTCCAGGGGGAAAACTATGGCTACACCTTC
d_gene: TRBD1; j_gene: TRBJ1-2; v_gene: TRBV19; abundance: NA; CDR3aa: CASRQGGVDYGYTF; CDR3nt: TGTGCCAGTCGACAGGGGGGTGTTGACTATGGCTACACCTTC
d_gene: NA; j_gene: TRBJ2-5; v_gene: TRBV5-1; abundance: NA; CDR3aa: CASSLGGSAQETQYF; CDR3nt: TGCGCCAGCAGCTTAGGTGGGAGTGCCCAAGAGACCCAGTACTTC
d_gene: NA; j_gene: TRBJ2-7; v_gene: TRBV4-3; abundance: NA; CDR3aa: CASSVASSYEQYF; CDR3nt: TGCGCCAGCAGTGTGGCTAGCTCCTACGAGCAGTACTTC
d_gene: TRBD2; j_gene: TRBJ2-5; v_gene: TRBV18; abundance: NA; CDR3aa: CASSLGTSLVQETQYF; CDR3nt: TGTGCCAGCTCACTAGGGACTAGCCTAGTTCAAGAGACCCAGTACTTC
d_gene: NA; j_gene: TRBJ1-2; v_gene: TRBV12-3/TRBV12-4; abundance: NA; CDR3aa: CASSPINYGYTF; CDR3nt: TGTGCCAGCAGTCCAATTAACTATGGCTACACCTTC
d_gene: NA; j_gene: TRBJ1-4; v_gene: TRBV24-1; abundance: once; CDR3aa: CATSDSGRSEANEKLFF; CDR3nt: TGTGCCACCAGTGATTCAGGCAGGTCAGAAGCTAATGAAAAACTGTTTTTT
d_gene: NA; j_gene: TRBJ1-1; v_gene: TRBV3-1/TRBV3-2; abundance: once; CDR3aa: CASSQLPTGNTEAFF; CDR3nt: TGTGCCAGCAGCCAGCTCCCGACAGGGAACACTGAAGCTTTCTTT
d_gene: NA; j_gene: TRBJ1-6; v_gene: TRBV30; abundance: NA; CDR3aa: CAWNQYNSPLHF; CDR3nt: TGTGCCTGGAACCAGTATAATTCACCCCTCCACTTT
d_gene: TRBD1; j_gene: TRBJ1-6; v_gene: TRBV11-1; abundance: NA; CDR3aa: CASSPDRGSPLHF; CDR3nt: TGTGCCAGCAGCCCGGACAGGGGTTCACCCCTCCACTTT
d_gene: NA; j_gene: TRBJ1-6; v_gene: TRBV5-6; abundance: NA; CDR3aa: CASSLERENSPLHF; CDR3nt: TGTGCCAGCAGCTTGGAGAGGGAGAATTCACCCCTCCACTTT
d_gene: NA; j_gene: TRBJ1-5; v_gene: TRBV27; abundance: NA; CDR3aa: CASSLSGFLDQPQHF; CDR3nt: TGTGCCAGCAGTTTATCCGGTTTTTTGGATCAGCCCCAGCATTTT
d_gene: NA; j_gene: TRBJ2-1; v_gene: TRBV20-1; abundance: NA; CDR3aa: CSASGFNEQFF; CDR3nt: TGCAGTGCTAGCGGTTTCAATGAGCAGTTCTTC
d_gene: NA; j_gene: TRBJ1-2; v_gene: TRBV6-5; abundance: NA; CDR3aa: CASRTTVNYGYTF; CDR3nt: TGTGCCAGCAGAACTACGGTTAACTATGGCTACACCTTC
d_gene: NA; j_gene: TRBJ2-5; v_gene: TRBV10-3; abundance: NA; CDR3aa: CAISESGRGGQETQYF; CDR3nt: TGTGCCATCAGTGAGTCGGGCAGGGGTGGCCAAGAGACCCAGTACTTC
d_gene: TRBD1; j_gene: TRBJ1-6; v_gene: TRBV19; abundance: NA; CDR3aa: CASSTPGGNNNSPLHF; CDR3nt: TGTGCCAGTAGTACTCCAGGGGGTAATAATAATTCACCCCTCCACTTT
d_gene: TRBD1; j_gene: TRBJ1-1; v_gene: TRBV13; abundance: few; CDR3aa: CASTKQGNTEAFF; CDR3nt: TGTGCCAGCACCAAACAGGGGAATACTGAAGCTTTCTTT
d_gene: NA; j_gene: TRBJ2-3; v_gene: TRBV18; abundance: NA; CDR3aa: CASSPGGSTDTQYF; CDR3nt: TGTGCCAGCTCACCCGGGGGTAGCACAGATACGCAGTATTTT
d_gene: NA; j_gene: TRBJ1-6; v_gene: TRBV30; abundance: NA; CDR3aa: CAWGAVDNSPLHF; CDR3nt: TGTGCCTGGGGGGCAGTCGATAATTCACCCCTCCACTTT
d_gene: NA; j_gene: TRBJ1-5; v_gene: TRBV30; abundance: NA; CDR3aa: CAWSHAGDQPQHF; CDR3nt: TGTGCCTGGAGCCACGCCGGGGATCAGCCCCAGCATTTT
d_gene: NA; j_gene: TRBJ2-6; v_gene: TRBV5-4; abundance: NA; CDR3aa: CASSGIQGGGANVLTF; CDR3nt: TGTGCCAGCAGCGGGATACAGGGTGGAGGGGCCAACGTCCTGACTTTC
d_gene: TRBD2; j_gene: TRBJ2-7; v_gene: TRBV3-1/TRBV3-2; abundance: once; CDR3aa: CASSQDLQRGVYEQYF; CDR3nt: TGTGCCAGCAGCCAAGATCTTCAGCGGGGGGTTTACGAGCAGTACTTC
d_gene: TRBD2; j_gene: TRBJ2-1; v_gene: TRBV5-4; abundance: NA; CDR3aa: CASSLPGLAGEQFF; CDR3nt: TGTGCCAGCAGCTTGCCGGGACTAGCTGGTGAGCAGTTCTTC
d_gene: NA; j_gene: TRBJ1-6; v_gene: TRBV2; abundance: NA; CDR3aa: CASSDYSPLHF; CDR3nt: TGTGCCAGCAGTGACTATTCACCCCTCCACTTT
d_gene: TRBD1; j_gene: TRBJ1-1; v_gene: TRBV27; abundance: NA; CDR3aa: CASSSPAGTGGTEAFF; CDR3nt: TGTGCCAGCAGTTCGCCGGCCGGGACAGGGGGCACTGAAGCTTTCTTT
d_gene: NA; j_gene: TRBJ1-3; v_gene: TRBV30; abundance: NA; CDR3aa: CAWLDPWTGGNTIYF; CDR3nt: TGTGCCTGGTTAGATCCCTGGACGGGAGGAAACACCATATATTTT
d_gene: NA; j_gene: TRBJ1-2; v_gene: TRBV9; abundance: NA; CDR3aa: CASSPSGKPTRGDYGYTF; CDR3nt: TGTGCCAGCAGCCCCTCAGGGAAGCCCACGCGGGGCGACTATGGCTACACCTTC
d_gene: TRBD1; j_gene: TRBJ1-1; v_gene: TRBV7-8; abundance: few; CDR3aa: CASSLDRTGLPEAFF; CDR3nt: TGTGCCAGCAGCTTAGACCGGACAGGGCTCCCTGAAGCTTTCTTT
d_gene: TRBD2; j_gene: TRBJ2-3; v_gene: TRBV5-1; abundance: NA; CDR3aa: CASSLGSGEDTQYF; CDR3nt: TGCGCCAGCAGCTTGGGTAGCGGGGAAGATACGCAGTATTTT
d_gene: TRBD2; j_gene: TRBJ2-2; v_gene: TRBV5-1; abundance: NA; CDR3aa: CASSPAGGERSGELFF; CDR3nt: TGCGCCAGCAGCCCCGCCGGGGGGGAGAGAAGCGGGGAGCTGTTTTTT
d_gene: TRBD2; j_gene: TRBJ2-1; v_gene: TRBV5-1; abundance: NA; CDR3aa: CASSLDSGWSYEQFF; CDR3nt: TGCGCCAGCAGCTTGGATAGCGGGTGGTCCTATGAGCAGTTCTTC
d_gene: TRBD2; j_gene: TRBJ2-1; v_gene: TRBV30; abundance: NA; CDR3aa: CAWSVRVSGRANEQFF; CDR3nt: TGTGCCTGGAGTGTACGAGTTAGCGGGAGGGCCAATGAGCAGTTCTTC
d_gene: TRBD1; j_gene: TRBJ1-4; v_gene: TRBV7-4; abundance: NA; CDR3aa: CASSLKGARPNEKLFF; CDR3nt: TGTGCCAGCAGCTTGAAGGGGGCGAGACCTAATGAAAAACTGTTTTTT